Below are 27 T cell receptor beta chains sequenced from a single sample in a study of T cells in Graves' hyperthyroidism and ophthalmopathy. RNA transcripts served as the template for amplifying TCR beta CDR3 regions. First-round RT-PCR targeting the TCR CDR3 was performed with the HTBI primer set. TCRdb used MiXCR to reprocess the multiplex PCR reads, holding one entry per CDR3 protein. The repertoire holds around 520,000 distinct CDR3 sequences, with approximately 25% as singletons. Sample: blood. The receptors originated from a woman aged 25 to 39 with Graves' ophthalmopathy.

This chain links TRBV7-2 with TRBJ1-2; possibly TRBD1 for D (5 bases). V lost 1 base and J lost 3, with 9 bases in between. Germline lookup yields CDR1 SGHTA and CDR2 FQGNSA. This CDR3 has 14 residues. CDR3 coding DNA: TGTGCCAGCAGCTTAGGCAGGGCCGACTATGGCTACACCTTC. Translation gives CASSLGRADYGYTF.

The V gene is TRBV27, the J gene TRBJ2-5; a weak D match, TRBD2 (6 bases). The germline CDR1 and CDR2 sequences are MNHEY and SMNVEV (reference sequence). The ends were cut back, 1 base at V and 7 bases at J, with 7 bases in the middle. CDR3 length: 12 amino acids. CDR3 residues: CASSLFGGTQYF. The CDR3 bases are TGTGCCAGCAGTTTATTCGGGGGGACCCAGTACTTC.

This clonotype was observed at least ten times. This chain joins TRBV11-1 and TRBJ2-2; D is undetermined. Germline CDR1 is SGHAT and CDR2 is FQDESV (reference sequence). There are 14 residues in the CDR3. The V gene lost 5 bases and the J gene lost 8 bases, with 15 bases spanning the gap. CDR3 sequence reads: CASSQYILTGELFF. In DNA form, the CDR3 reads TGTGCCAGCAGCCAGTATATTCTCACTGGGGAGCTGTTTTTT.

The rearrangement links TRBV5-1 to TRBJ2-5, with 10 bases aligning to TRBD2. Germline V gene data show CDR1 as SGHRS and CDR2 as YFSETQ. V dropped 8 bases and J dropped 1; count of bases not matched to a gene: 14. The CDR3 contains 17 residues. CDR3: CASRSLIAGGLQETQYF. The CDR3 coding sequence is TGCGCCAGTCGCTCTTTGATAGCGGGAGGCCTCCAAGAGACCCAGTACTTC.

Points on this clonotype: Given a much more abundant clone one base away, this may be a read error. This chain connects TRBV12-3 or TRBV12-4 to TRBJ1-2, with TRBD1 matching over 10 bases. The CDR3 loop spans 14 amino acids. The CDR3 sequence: CAGSPDRGRFGYTF. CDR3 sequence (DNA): TGTGCCGGCAGTCCCGACAGGGGGCGCTTTGGCTACACCTTC.

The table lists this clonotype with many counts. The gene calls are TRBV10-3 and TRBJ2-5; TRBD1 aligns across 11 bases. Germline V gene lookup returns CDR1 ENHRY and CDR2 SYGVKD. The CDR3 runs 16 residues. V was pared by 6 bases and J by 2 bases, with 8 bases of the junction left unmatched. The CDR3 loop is CAIREGTGGRQETQYF. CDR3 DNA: TGTGCCATCAGAGAAGGGACAGGGGGACGACAAGAGACCCAGTACTTC.

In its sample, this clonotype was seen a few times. CDR3 protein: CATSNPGHHDYGYTF. DNA of the CDR3: TGTGCCACCAGCAATCCGGGACACCATGACTATGGCTACACCTTC. The rearrangement uses TRBV15 and TRBJ1-2, with D possibly matching TRBD1 (6 bases). The CDR3 spans 15 residues. Germline CDR1 reads LNHNV; CDR2 reads YYDKDF (reference sequence). The V gene lost 4 bases and the J gene lost 3 bases, with 15 bases spanning the gap.

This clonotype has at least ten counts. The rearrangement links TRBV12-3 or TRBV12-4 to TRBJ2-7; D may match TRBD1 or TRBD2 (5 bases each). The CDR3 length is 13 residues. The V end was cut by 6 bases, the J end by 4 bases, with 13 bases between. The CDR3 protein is CASRNRDGYEQYF. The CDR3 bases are TGTGCCAGCAGAAATAGGGACGGGTACGAGCAGTACTTC.

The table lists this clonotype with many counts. In DNA form, the CDR3 reads TGTGCCTGGATTAAGGACGGCTATGGCTACACCTTC. This codes for CAWIKDGYGYTF. This chain joins TRBV30 and TRBJ1-2; D uncertain. The CDR3 extends over 12 amino acids. Per the germline V gene, CDR1 is GTSNPN and CDR2 is SVGIG (reference sequence). V was shortened by 4 bases and J by 4 bases, with 10 bases between the two germline ends. Looking up the rest from reference TRBV30 and TRBJ1-2 gives the full variable domain: SQTIHQWPATLVQPVGSPLSLECTVEGTSNPNLYWYRQAAGRGLQLLFYSVGIGQISSEVPQNLSASRPQDRQFILSSKKLLLSDSGFYLCAWIKDGYGYTFGSGTRLTVV.

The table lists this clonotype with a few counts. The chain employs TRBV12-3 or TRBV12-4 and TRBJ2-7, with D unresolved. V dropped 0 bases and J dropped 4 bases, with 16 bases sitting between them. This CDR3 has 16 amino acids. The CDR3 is CASSLAQTRLSYEQYF. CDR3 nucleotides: TGTGCCAGCAGTTTAGCGCAGACGAGGTTGAGTTACGAGCAGTACTTC.

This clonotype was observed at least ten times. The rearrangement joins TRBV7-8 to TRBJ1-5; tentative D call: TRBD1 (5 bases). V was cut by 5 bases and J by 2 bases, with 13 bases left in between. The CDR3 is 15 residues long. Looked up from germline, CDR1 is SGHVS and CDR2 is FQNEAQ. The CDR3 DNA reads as TGTGCCAGCAGCAACCGGGAAGGGGGCAATCAGCCCCAGCATTTT. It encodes CASSNREGGNQPQHF. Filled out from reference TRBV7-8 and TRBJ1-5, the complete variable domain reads GAGVSQSPRYKVAKRGQDVALRCDPISGHVSLFWYQQALGQGPEFLTYFQNEAQLDKSGLPSDRFFAERPEGSVSTLKIQRTQQEDSAVYLCASSNREGGNQPQHFGDGTRLSIL.

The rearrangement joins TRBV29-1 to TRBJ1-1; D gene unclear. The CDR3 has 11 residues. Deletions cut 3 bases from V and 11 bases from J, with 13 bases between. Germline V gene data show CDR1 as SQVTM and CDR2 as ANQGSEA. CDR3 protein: CSVDVDPGAFF. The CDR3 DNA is TGCAGCGTTGACGTTGACCCCGGGGCTTTCTTT.

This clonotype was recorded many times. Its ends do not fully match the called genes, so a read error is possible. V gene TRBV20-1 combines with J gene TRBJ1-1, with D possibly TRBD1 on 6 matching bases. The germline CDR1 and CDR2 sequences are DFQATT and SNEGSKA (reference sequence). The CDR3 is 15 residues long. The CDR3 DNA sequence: TGCAGTGCTACGGCGGGGGGCGCGGTGAAGACTGAAGCTTTCTTT. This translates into CSATAGGAVKTEAFF.

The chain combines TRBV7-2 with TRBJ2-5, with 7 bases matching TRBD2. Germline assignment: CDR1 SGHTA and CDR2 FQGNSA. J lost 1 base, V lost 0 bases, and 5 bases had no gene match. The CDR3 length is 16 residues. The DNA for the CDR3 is TGTGCCAGCAGCTTAGCTGGCTGGGGGGGCCAAGAGACCCAGTACTTC. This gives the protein CASSLAGWGGQETQYF. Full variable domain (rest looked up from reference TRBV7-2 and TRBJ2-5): GAGVSQSPSNKVTEKGKDVELRCDPISGHTALYWYRQSLGQGLEFLIYFQGNSAPDKSGLPSDRFSAERTGGSVSTLTIQRTQQEDSAVYLCASSLAGWGGQETQYFGPGTRLLVL.

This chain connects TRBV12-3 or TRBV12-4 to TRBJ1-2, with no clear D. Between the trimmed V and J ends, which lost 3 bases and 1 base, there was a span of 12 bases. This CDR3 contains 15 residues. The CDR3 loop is CASSFGRPYNYGYTF. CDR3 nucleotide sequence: TGTGCCAGCAGTTTCGGGCGCCCTTATAACTATGGCTACACCTTC.

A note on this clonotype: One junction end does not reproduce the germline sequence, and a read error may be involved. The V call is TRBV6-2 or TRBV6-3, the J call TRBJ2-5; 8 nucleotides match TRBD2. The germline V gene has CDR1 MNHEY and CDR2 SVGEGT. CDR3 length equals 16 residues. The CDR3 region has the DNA TGTGCCAGCAGCCAAGGCTTACTAGCGGCCCAAGAGTCCCAGTACTTC. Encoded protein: CASSQGLLAAQESQYF.

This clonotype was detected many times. Here the CDR3 DNA reads TGCAGCGTTCAGATATTGAACACTGAAGCTTTCTTT. Encoded protein: CSVQILNTEAFF. The gene calls are TRBV29-1 and TRBJ1-1; no clear D gene. V was clipped by 5 bases and J by 0 bases, with 7 bases between them. The germline CDR1 and CDR2 sequences are SQVTM and ANQGSEA. The CDR3 is 12 amino acids.

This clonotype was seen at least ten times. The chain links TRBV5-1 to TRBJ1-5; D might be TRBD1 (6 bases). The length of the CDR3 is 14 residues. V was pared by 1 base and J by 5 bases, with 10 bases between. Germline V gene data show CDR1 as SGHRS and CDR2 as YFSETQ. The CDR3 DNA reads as TGCGCCAGCAGCTTGTCAGGGGCCGATCAGCCCCAGCATTTT. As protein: CASSLSGADQPQHF. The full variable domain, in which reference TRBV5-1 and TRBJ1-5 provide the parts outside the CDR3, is KAGVTQTPRYLIKTRGQQVTLSCSPISGHRSVSWYQQTPGQGLQFLFEYFSETQRNKGNFPGRFSGRQFSNSRSEMNVSTLELGDSALYLCASSLSGADQPQHFGDGTRLSIL.

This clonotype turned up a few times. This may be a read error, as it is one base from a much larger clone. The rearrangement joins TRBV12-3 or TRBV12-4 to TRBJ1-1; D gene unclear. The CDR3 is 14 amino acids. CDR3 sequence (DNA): TGTGCCAGCAGCCCTTCCCAAAAGGGCACTGAAGCTTGCTTT. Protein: CASSPSQKGTEACF.

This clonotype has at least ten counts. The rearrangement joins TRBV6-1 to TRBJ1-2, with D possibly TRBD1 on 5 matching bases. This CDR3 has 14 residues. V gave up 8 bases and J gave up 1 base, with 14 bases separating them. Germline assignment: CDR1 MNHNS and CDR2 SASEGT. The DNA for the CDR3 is TGTGCCAGCGCCCAGTCGGGACTTAACTATGGCTACACCTTC. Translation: CASAQSGLNYGYTF.

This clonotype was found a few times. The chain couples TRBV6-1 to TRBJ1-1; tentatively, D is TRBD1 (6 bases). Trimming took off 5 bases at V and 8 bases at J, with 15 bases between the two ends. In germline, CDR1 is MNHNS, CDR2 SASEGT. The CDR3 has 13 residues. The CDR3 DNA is TGTGCCAGCAGTCTTGGGGGCGGTAGAGAAGCTTTCTTT. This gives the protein CASSLGGGREAFF.

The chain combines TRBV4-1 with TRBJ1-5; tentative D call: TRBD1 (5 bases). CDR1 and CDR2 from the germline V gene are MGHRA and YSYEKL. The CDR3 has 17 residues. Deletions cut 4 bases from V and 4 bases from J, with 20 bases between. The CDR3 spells CASSRAFWTLPNQPQHF. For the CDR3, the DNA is TGCGCCAGCAGCCGAGCTTTTTGGACACTACCAAATCAGCCCCAGCATTTT.

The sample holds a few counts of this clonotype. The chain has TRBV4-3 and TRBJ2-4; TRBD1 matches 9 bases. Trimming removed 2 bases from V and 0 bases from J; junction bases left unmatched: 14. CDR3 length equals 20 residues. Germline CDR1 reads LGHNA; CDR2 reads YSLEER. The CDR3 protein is CASSQTGTGLSGLAKNIQYF. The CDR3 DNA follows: TGCGCCAGCAGCCAAACCGGGACAGGGCTTTCCGGACTAGCCAAAAACATTCAGTACTTC.

The CDR3 DNA follows: TGCAGTGCTAGAGATCCGGCAGGGTTGTCTCAGCCCCAGCATTTT. Its translation: CSARDPAGLSQPQHF. The V and J genes are TRBV20-1 and TRBJ1-5; D perhaps matches TRBD1 (5 bases). The length of the CDR3 is 15 residues. V shed 0 bases and J shed 6 bases, with 15 bases lying between them. Germline CDR1 DFQATT, CDR2 SNEGSKA (reference sequence).

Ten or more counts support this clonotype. For the CDR3, the DNA is TGTGCCAGCAGACTGGACGGGACAGAAGCTTTCTTT. Amino acids: CASRLDGTEAFF. The genes are TRBV28 and TRBJ1-1; possible D gene TRBD1, 6 bases. Germline assignment: CDR1 MDHEN and CDR2 SYDVKM. CDR3 length: 12 residues. Trimming took off 6 bases at V and 8 bases at J, with 13 bases between the two ends.

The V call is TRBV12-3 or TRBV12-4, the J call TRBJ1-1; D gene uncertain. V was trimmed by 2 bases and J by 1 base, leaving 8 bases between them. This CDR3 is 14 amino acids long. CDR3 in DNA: TGTGCCAGCAGTTTAAACAGTCAGAACACTGAAGCTTTCTTT. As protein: CASSLNSQNTEAFF.

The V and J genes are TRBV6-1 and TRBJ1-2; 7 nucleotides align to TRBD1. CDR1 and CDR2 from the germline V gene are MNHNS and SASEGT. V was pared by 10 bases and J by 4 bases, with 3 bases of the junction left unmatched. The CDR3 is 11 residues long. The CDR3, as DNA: TGTGCCACCCGACAGGGCTATGGCTACACCTTC. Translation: CATRQGYGYTF.